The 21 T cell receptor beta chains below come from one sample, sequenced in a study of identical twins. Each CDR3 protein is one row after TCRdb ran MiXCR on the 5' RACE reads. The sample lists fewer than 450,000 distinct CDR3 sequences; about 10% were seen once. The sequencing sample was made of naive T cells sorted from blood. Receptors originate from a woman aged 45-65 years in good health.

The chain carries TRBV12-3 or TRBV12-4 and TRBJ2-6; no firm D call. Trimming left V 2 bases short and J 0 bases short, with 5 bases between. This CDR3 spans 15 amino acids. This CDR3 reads CASSLMSSGANVLTF. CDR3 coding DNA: TGTGCCAGCAGTTTAATGAGCTCTGGGGCCAACGTCCTGACTTTC.

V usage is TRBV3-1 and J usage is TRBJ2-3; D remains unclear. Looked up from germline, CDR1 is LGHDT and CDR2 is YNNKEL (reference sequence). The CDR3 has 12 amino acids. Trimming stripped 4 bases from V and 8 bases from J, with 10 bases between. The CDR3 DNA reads TGTGCCAGCAGCCCGACGTTTGGTACGCAGTATTTT. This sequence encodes CASSPTFGTQYF.

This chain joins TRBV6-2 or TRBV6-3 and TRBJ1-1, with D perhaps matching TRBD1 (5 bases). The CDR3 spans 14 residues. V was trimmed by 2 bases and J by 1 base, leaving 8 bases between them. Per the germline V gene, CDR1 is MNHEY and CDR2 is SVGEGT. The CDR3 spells CASSYPRANTEAFF. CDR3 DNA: TGTGCCAGCAGTTACCCCAGGGCGAACACTGAAGCTTTCTTT.

The CDR3 reads CASSREGEAFF. The CDR3 DNA reads as TGTGCCAGCAGTCGGGAGGGAGAAGCTTTCTTT. The chain is built from TRBV2 and TRBJ1-1; D remains ambiguous. CDR1 and CDR2 (germline): SNHLY, FYNNEI. Trimming removed 5 bases from V and 8 bases from J, with 9 bases in between. The CDR3 consists of 11 residues. Complete variable domain (other parts from reference TRBV2 and TRBJ1-1): EPEVTQTPSHQVTQMGQEVILRCVPISNHLYFYWYRQILGQKVEFLVSFYNNEISEKSEIFDDQFSVERPDGSNFTLKIRSTKLEDSAMYFCASSREGEAFFGQGTRLTVV.

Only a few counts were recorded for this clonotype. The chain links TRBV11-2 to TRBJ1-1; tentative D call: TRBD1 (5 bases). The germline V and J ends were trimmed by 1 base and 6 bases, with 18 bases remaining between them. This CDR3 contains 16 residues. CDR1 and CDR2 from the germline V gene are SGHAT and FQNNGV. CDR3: CASSLGWKGPPSEAFF. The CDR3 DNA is TGTGCCAGCAGCTTAGGGTGGAAGGGGCCCCCCTCTGAAGCTTTCTTT.

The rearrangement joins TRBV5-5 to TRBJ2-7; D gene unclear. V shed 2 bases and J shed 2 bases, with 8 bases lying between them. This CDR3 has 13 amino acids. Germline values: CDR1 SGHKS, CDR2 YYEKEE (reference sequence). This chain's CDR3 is CASSFQAAYEQYV. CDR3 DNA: TGTGCCAGCAGCTTTCAGGCAGCCTACGAGCAGTACGTC.

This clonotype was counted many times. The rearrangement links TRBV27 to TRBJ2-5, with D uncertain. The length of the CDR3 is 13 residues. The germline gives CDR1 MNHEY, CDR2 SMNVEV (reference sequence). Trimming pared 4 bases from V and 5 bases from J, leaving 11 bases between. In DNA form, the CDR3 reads TGTGCCAGCAGTTGGTCAGCTTGGGAGACCCAGTACTTC. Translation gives CASSWSAWETQYF.

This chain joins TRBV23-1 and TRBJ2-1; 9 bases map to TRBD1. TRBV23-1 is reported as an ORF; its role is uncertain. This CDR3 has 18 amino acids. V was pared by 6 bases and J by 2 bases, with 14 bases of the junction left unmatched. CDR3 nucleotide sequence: TGCGCCAGCAGGACTATACCTCCAAGGACAGGGGCCTACAATGAGCAGTTCTTC. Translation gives CASRTIPPRTGAYNEQFF.

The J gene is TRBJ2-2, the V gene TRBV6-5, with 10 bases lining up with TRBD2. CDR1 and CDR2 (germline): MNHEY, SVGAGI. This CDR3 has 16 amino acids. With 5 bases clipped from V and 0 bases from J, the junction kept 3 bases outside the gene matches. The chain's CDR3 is CASSVAGGANTGELFF. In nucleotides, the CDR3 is TGTGCCAGCAGTGTAGCGGGAGGTGCGAACACCGGGGAGCTGTTTTTT.

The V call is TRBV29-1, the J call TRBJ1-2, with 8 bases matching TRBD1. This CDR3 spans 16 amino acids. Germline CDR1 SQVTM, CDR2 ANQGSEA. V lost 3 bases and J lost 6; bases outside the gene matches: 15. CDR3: CSVDWVATGANDGYTF. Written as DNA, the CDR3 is TGCAGCGTTGATTGGGTCGCGACAGGGGCAAATGATGGCTACACCTTC.

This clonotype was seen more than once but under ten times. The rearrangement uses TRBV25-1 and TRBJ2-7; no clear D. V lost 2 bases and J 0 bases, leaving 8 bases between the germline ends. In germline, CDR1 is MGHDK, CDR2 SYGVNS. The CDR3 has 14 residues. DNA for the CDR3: TGTGCCAGCAGTGAACCCAGCAACTCCTACGAGCAGTACTTC. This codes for CASSEPSNSYEQYF.

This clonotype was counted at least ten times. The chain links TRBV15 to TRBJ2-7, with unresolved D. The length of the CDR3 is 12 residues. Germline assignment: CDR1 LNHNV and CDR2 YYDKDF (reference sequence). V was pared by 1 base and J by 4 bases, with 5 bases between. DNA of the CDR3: TGTGCCACCAGCAGAGTACCTTACGAGCAGTACTTC. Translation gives CATSRVPYEQYF.

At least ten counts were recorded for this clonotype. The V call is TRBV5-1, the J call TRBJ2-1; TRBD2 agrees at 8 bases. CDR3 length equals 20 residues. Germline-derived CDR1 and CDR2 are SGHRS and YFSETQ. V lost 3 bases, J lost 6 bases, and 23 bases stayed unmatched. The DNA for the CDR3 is TGCGCCAGCAGCTCGCGAGGGACGGGAGGGCCCCTCTCCCTACTCAATGAGCAGTTCTTC. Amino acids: CASSSRGTGGPLSLLNEQFF.

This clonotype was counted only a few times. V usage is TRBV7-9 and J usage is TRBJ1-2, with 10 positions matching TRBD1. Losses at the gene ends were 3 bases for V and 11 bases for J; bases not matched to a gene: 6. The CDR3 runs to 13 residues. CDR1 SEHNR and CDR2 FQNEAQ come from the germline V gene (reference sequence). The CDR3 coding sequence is TGTGCCAGCAGCTTTGCAGGACAGGGGGGATACACCTTC. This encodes CASSFAGQGGYTF.

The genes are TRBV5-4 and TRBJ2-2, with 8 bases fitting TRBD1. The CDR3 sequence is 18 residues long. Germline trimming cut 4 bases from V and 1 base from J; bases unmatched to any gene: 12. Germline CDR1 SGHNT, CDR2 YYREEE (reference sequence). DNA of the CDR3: TGTGCCAGCAGCAATGACGCTGGACAGGGATGGAACACCGGGGAGCTGTTTTTT. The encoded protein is CASSNDAGQGWNTGELFF.

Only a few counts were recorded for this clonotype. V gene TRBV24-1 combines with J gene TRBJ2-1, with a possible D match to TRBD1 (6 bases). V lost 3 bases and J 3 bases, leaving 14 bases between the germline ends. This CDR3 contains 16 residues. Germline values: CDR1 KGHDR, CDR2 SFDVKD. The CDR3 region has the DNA TGTGCCACCAGTGATCAAACAGGGAAGGGCTACAATGAGCAGTTCTTC. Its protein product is CATSDQTGKGYNEQFF.

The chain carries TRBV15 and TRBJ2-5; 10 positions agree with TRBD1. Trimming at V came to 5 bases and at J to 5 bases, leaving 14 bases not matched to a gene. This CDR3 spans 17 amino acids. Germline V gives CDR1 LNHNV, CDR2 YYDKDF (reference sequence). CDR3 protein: CATSSSQDRGGSETQYF. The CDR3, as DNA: TGTGCCACCAGCTCCAGCCAGGACAGGGGGGGATCGGAGACCCAGTACTTC.

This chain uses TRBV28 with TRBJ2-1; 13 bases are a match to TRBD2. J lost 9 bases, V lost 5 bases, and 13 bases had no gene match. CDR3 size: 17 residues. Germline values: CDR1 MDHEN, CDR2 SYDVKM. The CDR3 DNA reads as TGTGCCAGCAGTCCCTCACTAGCGGGAGGGCCTTCGTCTGAGCAGTTCTTC. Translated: CASSPSLAGGPSSEQFF.

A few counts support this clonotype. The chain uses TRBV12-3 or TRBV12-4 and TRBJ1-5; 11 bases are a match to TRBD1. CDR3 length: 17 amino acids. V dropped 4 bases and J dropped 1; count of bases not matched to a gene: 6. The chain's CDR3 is CASSSWTGGASNQPQHF. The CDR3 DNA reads TGTGCCAGCAGTTCTTGGACAGGGGGCGCGAGCAATCAGCCCCAGCATTTT.

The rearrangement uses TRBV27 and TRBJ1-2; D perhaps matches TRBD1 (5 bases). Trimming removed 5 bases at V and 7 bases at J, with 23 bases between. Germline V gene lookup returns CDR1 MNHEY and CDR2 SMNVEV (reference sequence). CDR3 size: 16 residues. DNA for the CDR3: TGTGCCAGCAGTCCAGTCCCAGGAGGGGAGGGAGGTGGCTACACCTTC. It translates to CASSPVPGGEGGGYTF.

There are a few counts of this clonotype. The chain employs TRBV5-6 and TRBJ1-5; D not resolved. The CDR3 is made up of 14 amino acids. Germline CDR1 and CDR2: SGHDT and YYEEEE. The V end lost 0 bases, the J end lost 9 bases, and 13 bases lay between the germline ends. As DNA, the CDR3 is TGTGCCAGCAGCTTGGCGTCAGGCCGGGGGCCCCAGCATTTT. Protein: CASSLASGRGPQHF.